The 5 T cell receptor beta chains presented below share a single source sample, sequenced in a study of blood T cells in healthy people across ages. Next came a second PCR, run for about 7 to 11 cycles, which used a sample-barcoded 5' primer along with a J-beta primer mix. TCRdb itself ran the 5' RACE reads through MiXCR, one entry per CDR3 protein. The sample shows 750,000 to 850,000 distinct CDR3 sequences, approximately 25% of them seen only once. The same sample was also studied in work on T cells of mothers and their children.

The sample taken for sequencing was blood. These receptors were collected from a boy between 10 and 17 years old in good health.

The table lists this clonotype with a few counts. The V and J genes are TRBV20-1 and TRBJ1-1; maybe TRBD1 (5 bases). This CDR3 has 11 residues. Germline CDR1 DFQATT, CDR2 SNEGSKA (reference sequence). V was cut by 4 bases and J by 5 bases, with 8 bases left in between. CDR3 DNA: TGCAGTGCTAACGGGGGGACTGAAGCTTTCTTT. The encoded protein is CSANGGTEAFF.

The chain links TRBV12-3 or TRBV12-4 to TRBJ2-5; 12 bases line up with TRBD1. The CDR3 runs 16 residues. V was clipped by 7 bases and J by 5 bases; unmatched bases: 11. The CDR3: CASTLGGQGARETQYF. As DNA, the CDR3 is TGTGCCAGCACCCTGGGGGGACAGGGGGCTCGGGAGACCCAGTACTTC.

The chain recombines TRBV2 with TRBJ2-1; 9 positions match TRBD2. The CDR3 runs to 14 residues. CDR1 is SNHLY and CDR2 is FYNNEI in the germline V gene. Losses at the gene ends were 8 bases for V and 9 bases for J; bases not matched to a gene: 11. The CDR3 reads CASSLGGRGGEQFF. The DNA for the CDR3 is TGTGCCAGCTCCCTCGGGGGGCGGGGGGGTGAGCAGTTCTTC.

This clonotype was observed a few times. The CDR3 is CASSPTARVYEQYF. Written as DNA, the CDR3 is TGTGCCAGCAGCCCTACTGCCCGTGTCTACGAGCAGTACTTC. The V and J genes are TRBV14 and TRBJ2-7, with D uncertain. This CDR3 contains 14 residues. The V gene lost 4 bases and the J gene lost 3 bases, with 13 bases spanning the gap. Germline V gene data show CDR1 as SGHDN and CDR2 as FVKESK.

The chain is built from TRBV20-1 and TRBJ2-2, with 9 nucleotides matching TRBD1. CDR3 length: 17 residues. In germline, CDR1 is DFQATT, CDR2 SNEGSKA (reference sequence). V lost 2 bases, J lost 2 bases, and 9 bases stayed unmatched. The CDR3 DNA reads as TGCAGTGCTAGACAACCTTGGACAGGGGACAACACCGGGGAGCTGTTTTTT. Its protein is CSARQPWTGDNTGELFF.